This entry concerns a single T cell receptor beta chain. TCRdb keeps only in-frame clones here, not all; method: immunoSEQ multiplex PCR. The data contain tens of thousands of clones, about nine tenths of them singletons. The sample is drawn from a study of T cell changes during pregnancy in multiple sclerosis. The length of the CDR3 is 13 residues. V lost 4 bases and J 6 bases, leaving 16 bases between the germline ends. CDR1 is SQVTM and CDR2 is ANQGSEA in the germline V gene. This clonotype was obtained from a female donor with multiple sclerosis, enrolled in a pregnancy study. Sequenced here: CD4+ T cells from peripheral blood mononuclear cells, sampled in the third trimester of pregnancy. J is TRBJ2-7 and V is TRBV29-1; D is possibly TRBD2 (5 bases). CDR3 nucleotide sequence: TGCAGCGTTGTACGAGGGAGTAGGAGCGAGCAGTACTTC. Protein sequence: CSVVRGSRSEQYF.